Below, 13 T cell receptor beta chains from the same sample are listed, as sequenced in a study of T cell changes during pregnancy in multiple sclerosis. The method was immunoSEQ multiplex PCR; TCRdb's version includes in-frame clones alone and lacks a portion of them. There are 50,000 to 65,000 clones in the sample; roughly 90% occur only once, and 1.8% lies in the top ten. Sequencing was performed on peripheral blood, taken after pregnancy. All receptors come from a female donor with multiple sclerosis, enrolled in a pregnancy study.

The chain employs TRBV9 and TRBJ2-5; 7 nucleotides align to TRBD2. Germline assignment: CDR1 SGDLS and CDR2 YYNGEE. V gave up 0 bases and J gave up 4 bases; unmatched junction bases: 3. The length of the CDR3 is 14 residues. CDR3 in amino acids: CASSVVGEGETQYF. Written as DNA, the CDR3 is TGTGCCAGCAGCGTAGTAGGGGAGGGAGAGACCCAGTACTTC. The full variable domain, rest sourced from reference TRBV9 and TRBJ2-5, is DSGVTQTPKHLITATGQRVTLRCSPRSGDLSVYWYQQSLDQGLQFLIQYYNGEERAKGNILERFSAQQFPDLHSELNLSSLELGDSALYFCASSVVGEGETQYFGPGTRLLVL.

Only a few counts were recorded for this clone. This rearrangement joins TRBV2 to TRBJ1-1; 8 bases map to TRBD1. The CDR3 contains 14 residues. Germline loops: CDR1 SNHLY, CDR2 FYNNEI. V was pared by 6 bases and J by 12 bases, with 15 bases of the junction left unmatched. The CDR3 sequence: CASSQGVPGGYPFF. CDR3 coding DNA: TGTGCCAGCAGCCAAGGGGTGCCAGGGGGCTACCCTTTCTTT.

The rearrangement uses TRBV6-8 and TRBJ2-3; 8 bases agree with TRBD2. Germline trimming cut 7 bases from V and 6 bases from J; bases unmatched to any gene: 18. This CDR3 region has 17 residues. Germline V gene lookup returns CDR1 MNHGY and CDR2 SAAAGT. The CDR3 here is CASIKPVVAGTSDTQYF. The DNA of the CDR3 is TGTGCCAGCATAAAACCGGTGGTAGCGGGGACCTCCGATACGCAGTATTTT.

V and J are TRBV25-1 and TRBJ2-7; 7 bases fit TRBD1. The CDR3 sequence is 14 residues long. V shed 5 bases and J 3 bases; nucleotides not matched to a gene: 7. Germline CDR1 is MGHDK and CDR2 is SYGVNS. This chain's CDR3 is CASSTSTGIYEQYF. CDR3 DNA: TGTGCCAGCAGTACCTCGACAGGGATCTACGAGCAGTACTTC.

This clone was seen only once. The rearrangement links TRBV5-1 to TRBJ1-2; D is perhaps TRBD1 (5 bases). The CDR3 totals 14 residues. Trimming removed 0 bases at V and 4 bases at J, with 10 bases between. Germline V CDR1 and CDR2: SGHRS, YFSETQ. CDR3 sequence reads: CASSLGDGSYGYTF. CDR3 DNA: TGCGCCAGCAGCTTGGGGGACGGGAGCTATGGCTACACCTTC.

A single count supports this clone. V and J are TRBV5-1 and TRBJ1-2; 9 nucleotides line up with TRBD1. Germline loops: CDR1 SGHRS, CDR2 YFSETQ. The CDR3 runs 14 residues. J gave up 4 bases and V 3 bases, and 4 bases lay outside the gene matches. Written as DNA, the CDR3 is TGCGCCAGCAGCTGGGGACAGGGCCTCTATGGCTACACCTTC. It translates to CASSWGQGLYGYTF.

The DNA for the CDR3 is TGTGCCAGCAGCTTGCAGGAGGGTCAGCCCCAGCATTTT. Translated, it gives CASSLQEGQPQHF. The V call is TRBV7-2, the J call TRBJ1-5; D is uncertain. Trimming stripped 3 bases from V and 6 bases from J, with 9 bases between. Germline-derived CDR1 and CDR2 are SGHTA and FQGNSA. The CDR3 contains 13 residues.

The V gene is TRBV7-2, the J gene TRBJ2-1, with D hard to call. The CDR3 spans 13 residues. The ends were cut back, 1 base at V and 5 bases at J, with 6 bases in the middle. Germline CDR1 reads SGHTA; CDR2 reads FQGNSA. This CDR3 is CASSLGANNEQFF. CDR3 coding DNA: TGTGCCAGCAGCTTAGGGGCAAACAATGAGCAGTTCTTC.

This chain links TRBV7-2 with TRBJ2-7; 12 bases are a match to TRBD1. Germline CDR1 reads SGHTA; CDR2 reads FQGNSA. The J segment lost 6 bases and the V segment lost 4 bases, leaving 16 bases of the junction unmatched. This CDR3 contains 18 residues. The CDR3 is CASSSKSGGQGASGEQYF. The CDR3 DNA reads TGTGCCAGCAGCTCCAAATCAGGGGGACAGGGGGCCTCTGGCGAGCAGTACTTC.

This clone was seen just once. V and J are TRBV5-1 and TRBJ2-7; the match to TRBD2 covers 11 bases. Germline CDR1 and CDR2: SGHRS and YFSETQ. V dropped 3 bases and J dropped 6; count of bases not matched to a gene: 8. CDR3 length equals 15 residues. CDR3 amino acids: CASSSLAGGAAEQYF. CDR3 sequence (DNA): TGCGCCAGCAGCTCATTAGCGGGGGGGGCTGCCGAGCAGTACTTC. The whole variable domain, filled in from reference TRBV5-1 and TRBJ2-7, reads KAGVTQTPRYLIKTRGQQVTLSCSPISGHRSVSWYQQTPGQGLQFLFEYFSETQRNKGNFPGRFSGRQFSNSRSEMNVSTLELGDSALYLCASSSLAGGAAEQYFGPGTRLTVT.

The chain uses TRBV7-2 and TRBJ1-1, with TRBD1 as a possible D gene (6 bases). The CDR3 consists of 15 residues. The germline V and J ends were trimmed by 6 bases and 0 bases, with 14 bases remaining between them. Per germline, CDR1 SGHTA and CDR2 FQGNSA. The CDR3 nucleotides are TGTGCCAGCAGGCCACAGGGAACGGTGAACACTGAAGCTTTCTTT. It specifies CASRPQGTVNTEAFF.

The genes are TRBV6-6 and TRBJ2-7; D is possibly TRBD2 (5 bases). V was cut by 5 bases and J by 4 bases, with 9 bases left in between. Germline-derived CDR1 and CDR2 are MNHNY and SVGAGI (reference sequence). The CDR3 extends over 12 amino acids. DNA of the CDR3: TGTGCCAGCAGTACCGGGATTTACGAGCAGTACTTC. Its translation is CASSTGIYEQYF.

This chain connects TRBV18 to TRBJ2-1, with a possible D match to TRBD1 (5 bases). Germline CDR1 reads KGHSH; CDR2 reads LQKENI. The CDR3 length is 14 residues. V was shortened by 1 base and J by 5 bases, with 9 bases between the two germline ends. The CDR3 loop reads CASSPLAQDNEQFF. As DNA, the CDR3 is TGTGCCAGCTCACCACTGGCACAGGACAATGAGCAGTTCTTC.